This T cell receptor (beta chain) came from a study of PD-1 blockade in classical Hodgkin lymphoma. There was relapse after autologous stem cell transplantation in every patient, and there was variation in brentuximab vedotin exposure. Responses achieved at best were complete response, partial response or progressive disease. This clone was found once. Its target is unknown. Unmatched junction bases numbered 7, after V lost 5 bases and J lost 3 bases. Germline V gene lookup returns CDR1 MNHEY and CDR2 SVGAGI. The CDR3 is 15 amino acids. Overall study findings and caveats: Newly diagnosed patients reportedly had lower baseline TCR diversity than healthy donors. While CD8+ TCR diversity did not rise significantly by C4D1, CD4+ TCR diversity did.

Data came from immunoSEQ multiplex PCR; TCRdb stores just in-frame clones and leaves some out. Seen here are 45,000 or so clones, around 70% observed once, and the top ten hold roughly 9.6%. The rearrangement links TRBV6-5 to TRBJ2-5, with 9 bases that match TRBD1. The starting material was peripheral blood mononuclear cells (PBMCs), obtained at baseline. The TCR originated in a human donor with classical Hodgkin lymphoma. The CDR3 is CASSTPGQGEETQYF. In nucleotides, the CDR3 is TGTGCCAGCAGTACCCCGGGACAGGGTGAAGAGACCCAGTACTTC.